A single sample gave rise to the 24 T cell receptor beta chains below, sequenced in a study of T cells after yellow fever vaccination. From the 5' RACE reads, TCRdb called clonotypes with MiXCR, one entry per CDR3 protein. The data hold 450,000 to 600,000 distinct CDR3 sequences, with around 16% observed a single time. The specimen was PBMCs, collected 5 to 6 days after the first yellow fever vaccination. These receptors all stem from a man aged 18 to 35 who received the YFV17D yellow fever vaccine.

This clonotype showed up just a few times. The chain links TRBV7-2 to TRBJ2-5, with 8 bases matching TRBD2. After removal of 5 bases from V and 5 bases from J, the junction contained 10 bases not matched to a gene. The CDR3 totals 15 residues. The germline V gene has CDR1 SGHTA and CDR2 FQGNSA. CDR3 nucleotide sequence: TGTGCCAGCAGCCCGGGGGGGAATTACCGGGAGACCCAGTACTTC. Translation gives CASSPGGNYRETQYF.

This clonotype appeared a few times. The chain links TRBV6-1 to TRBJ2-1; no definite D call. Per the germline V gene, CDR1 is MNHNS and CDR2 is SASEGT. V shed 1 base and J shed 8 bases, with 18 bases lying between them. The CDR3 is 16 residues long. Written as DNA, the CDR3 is TGTGCCAGCAGTGAAGATGGGTTTCGGGCATTTGATGAGCAGTTCTTC. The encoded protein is CASSEDGFRAFDEQFF.

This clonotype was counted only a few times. CDR3 residues: CASSPKGGINYGYTF. CDR3 DNA sequence: TGCGCCAGCAGTCCGAAAGGGGGGATTAACTATGGCTACACCTTC. The chain joins TRBV5-1 to TRBJ1-2, with D maybe TRBD1 (6 bases). CDR3 length: 15 amino acids. Germline V gives CDR1 SGHRS, CDR2 YFSETQ. The V end lost 5 bases, the J end lost 1 base, and 15 bases lay between the germline ends.

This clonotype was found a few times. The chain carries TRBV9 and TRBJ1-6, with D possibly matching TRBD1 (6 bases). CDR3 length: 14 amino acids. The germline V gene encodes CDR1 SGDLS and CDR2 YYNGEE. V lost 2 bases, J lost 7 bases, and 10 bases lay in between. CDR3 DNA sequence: TGTGCCAGCAGCGTTACAGGGAGCAATTCACCCCTCCACTTT. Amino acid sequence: CASSVTGSNSPLHF.

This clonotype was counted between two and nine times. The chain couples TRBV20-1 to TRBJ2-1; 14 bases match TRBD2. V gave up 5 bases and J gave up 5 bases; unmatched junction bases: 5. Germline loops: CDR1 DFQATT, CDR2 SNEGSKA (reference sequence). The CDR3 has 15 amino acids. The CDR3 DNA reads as TGCAGTGCTTGGCAGGGACTAGCGGGGGACAATGAGCAGTTCTTC. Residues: CSAWQGLAGDNEQFF.

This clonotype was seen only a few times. The CDR3: CASSQTYTGELFF. The DNA of the CDR3 is TGTGCCAGCAGCCAAACGTACACCGGGGAGCTGTTTTTT. The chain couples TRBV4-2 to TRBJ2-2; no firm D call. CDR1 and CDR2 (germline): LGHNA, YNFKEQ. The CDR3 length is 13 residues. V shed 2 bases and J shed 3 bases, with 4 bases lying between them.

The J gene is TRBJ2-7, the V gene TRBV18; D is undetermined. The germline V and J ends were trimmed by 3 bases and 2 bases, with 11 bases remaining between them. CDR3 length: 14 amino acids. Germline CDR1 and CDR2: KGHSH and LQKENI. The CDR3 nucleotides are TGTGCCAGCTCACCCAGGACGGAGACCTACGAGCAGTACGTC. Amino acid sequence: CASSPRTETYEQYV.

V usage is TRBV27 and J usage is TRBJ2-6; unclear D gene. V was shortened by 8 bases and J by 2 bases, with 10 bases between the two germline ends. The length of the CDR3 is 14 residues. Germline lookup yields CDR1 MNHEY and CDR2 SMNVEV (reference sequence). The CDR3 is CASRIVAGANVLTF. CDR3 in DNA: TGTGCCAGCCGTATAGTCGCTGGGGCCAACGTCCTGACTTTC.

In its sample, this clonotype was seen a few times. This chain's CDR3 is CSAQGQGATEAFF. CDR3 DNA: TGCAGTGCCCAAGGACAGGGCGCCACTGAAGCTTTCTTT. J is TRBJ1-1 and V is TRBV20-1; 8 bases fit TRBD1. This CDR3 spans 13 amino acids. The V and J ends lost 6 bases and 4 bases, in that order; junction bases with no gene match: 7. The V gene's germline CDR1 is DFQATT and CDR2 SNEGSKA (reference sequence).

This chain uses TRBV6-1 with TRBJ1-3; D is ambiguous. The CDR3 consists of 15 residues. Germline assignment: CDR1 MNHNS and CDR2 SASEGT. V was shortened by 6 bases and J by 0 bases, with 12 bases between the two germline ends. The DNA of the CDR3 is TGTGCCAGCAGCGCCAGCCGGTTCTCTGGAAACACCATATATTTT. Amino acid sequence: CASSASRFSGNTIYF.

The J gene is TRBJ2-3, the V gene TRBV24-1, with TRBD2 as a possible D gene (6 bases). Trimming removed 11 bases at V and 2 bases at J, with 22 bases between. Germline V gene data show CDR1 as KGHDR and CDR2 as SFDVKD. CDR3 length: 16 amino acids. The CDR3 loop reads CAMGGEERRLTDTQYF. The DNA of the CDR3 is TGTGCCATGGGGGGTGAAGAGCGCCGCCTCACAGATACGCAGTATTTT.

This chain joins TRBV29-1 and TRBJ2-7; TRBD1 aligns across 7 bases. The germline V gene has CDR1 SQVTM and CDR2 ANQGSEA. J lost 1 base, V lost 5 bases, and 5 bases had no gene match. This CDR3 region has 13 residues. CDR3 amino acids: CSVWDSSSYEQYF. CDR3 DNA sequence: TGCAGCGTTTGGGACAGCTCATCCTACGAGCAGTACTTC.

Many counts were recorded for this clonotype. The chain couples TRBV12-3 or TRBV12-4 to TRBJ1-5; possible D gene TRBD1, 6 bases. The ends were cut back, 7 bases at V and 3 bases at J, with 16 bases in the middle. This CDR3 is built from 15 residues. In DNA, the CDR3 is TGTGCCAGCACTCAATCGGGGGCGTCCAATCAGCCCCAGCATTTT. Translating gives CASTQSGASNQPQHF.

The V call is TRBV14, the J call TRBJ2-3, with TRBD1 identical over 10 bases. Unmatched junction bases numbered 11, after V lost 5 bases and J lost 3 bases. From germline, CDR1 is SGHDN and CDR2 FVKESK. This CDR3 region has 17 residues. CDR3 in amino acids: CASSAQTGGFLTDTQYF. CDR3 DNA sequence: TGTGCCAGCAGCGCCCAGACAGGGGGCTTTTTGACAGATACGCAGTATTTT.

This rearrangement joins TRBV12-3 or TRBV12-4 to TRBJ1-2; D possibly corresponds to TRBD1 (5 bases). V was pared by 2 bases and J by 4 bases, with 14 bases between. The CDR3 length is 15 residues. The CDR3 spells CASSLNGEGFYGYTF. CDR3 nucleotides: TGTGCCAGCAGTTTAAACGGTGAGGGGTTCTATGGCTACACCTTC.

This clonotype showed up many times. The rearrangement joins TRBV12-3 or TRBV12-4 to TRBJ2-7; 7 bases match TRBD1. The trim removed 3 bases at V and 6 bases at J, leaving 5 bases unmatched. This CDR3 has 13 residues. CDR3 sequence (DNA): TGTGCCAGCAGTTTTGACAGGGACGCCGAGCAGTACTTC. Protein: CASSFDRDAEQYF.

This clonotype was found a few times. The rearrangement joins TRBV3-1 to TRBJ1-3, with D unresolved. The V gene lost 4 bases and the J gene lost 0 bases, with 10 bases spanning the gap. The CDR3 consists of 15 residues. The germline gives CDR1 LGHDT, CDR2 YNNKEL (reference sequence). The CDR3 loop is CASSLGPHSGNTIYF. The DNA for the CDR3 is TGTGCCAGCAGCCTCGGACCGCACTCTGGAAACACCATATATTTT.

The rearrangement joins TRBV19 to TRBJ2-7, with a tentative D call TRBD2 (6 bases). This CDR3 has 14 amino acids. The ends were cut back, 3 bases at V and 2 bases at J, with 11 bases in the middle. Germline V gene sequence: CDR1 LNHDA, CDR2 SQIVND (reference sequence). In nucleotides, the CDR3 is TGTGCCAGTAGTATTATGGAGGGAGCCTACGAGCAGTACTTC. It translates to CASSIMEGAYEQYF.

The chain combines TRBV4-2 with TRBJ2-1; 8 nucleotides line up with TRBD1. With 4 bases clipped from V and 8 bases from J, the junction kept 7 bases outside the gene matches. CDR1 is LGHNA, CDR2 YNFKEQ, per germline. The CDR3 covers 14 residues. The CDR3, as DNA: TGTGCCAGCAGCCTCCCGGACAGGGACCATGAGCAGTTCTTC. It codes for CASSLPDRDHEQFF.

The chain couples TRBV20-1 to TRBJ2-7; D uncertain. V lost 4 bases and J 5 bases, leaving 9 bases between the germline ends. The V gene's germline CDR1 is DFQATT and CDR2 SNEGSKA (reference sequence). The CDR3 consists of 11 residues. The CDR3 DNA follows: TGCAGTGCTAAGGTGTTTGACGAGCAGTACGTC. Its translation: CSAKVFDEQYV.

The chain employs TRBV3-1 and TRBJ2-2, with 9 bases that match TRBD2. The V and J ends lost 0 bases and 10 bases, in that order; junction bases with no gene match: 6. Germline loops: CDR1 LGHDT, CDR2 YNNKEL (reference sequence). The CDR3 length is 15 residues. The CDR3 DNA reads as TGTGCCAGCAGCCAAGATAGCGGGGGAGTGATGGAGCTGTTTTTT. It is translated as CASSQDSGGVMELFF.

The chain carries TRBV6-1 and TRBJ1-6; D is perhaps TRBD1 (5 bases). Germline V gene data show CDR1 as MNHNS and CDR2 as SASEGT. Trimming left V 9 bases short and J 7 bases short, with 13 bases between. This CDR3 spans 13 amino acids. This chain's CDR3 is CASAWGLNSPLHF. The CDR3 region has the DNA TGTGCCAGTGCATGGGGACTAAATTCACCCCTCCACTTT.

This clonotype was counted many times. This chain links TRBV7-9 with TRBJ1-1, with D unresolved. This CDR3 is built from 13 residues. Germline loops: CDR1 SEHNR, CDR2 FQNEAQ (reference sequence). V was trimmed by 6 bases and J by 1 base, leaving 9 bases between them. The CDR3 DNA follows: TGTGCCAGCAGATTCTCAGGGAACACTGAAGCTTTCTTT. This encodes CASRFSGNTEAFF.

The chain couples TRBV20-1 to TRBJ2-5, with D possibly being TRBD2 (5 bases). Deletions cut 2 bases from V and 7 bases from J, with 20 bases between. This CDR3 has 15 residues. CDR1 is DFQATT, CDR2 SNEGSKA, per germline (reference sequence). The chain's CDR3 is CSARSPSSRSGTQYF. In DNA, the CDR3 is TGCAGTGCTAGATCTCCTAGCTCTCGATCTGGGACCCAGTACTTC.